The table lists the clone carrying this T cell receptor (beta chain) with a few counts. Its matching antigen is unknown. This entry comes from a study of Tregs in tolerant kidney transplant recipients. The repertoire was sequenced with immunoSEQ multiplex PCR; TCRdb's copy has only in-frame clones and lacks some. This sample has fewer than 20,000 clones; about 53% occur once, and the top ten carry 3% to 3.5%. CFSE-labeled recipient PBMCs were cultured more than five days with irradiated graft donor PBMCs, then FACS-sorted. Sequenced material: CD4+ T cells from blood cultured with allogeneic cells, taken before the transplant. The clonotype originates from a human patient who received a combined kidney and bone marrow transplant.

This chain's CDR3 is CASSLKQGRSYGYTF. For the CDR3, the DNA is TGCGCCAGCAGCTTAAAACAGGGGAGAAGCTATGGCTACACCTTC. The chain carries TRBV5-1 and TRBJ1-2; 7 bases are a match to TRBD1. V shed 2 bases and J 4 bases; nucleotides not matched to a gene: 8. Per germline, CDR1 SGHRS and CDR2 YFSETQ. This CDR3 has 15 amino acids.